This T cell receptor (delta chain) was found in a study of Vδ1+ human thymocytes. In this sample, this clone turned up a few times. As yet, its antigen is unknown. RNA was extracted from the cells and then reverse transcribed. Multiplex PCR used pooled V-gene forward primers and a constant-region reverse primer to amplify CDR3s. TCRdb processed the multiplex PCR reads again with the CATT caller. Here the sample spans roughly 76,000 delta-chain clones, approximately 30% being singletons. Study observations and caveats: Thymic TRG and TRD repertoires appeared highly polyclonal, with Gaussian CDR3 length distributions.

CDR1 is TSWWSYY and CDR2 is QGS in the germline V gene. This CDR3 has 22 residues. V lost 4 bases to trimming and J lost 6 bases, with 39 bases between them. This TCR was sampled from a boy in the first two years of life who had congenital heart surgery. The chain has TRDV1 and TRDJ1; D may be TRDD2 or TRDD3 (9 bases each). The sample comprised Vdelta1+ gamma-delta thymocytes from the thymus. Subset: FACS-sorted CD3+ TCRalphabeta- TCRVdelta1+ TCRVdelta2- thymocytes. CDR3 coding DNA: TGTGCTCTTGGGGGAGAGCCTACAGGGGCCTTCCTACGTCCCTGGGGGATGTATAAACTCATCTTT. Amino acid sequence: CALGGEPTGAFLRPWGMYKLIF.